A selection of T cell receptor beta chains follows, all from one sample in a study of shared clonotypes between healthy human individuals. The method was immunoSEQ multiplex PCR; TCRdb's version includes in-frame clones alone and lacks a portion of them. The table records about 1.1 million clones, approximately 80% of them present only once. Sequencing used memory CD4+ T cells from PBMCs. The receptors shown here come from a man aged 18 to 35 in good health. Some clones in this sample may be carry-over from other donors' samples. The CDR3 runs from the conserved cysteine through the conserved F or W. The order of the fields is D gene, CDR3 length, clone size, V gene, J gene, CDR3 protein, CDR3 DNA. A D gene is named only where the DNA matches it firmly. Expanded clones get a size class; other rows say once, few or many, or leave the size out.

>TRBD1|14|.|TRBV23-1|TRBJ2-5
CASRHRGPAETQYF
TGCGCCAGCAGGCACAGGGGCCCGGCAGAGACCCAGTACTTC
>.|13|few|TRBV10-3|TRBJ1-2
CAISESSRPDYTF
TGTGCCATCAGTGAGTCGAGTCGTCCGGACTACACCTTC
>.|15|once|TRBV28|TRBJ1-1
CASSPPGRMNTEAFF
TGTGCCAGCAGCCCCCCGGGGCGGATGAACACTGAAGCTTTCTTT
>TRBD1|14|.|TRBV28|TRBJ2-1
CASSLWDRENEQFF
TGTGCCAGCAGTTTATGGGACAGGGAAAATGAGCAGTTCTTC
>TRBD2|16|.|TRBV7-8|TRBJ2-1
CASSFREGFSYNEQFF
TGTGCCAGCAGCTTCCGGGAGGGTTTCTCCTACAATGAGCAGTTCTTC
>TRBD1|14|.|TRBV30|TRBJ1-5
CAWRTGGSNQPQHF
TGTGCCTGGAGGACAGGGGGCAGCAATCAGCCCCAGCATTTT
>.|17|few|TRBV28|TRBJ2-7
CASSSPSSWRGSYEQYF
TGTGCCAGCAGTTCCCCTTCCTCGTGGCGGGGCTCCTACGAGCAGTACTTC
>TRBD1|15|.|TRBV15|TRBJ2-2
CATSRRDRAAGELFF
TGTGCCACCAGCAGGAGGGACAGGGCGGCCGGGGAGCTGTTTTTT
>.|14|.|TRBV2|TRBJ2-1
CASSTHRAYNEQFF
TGTGCCAGCAGTACCCACAGGGCGTATAATGAGCAGTTCTTC
>.|16|.|TRBV7-2|TRBJ2-7
CASSLAYGRVTYEQYF
TGTGCCAGCAGCTTAGCTTATGGCAGGGTAACCTACGAGCAGTACTTC
>TRBD2|16|.|TRBV10-3|TRBJ2-1
CAISAAGLAGGDEQFF
TGTGCCATCAGTGCCGCTGGACTAGCGGGAGGGGATGAGCAGTTCTTC
>TRBD2|17|once|TRBV27|TRBJ2-7
CASSQGPSGGFGYEQYF
TGTGCCAGCAGTCAGGGGCCTAGCGGGGGTTTTGGCTACGAGCAGTACTTC
>.|16|.|TRBV6-1|TRBJ2-6
CASSEEYRSGANVLTF
TGTGCCAGCAGTGAAGAATACAGGTCTGGGGCCAACGTCCTGACTTTC
>.|11|few|TRBV27|TRBJ1-2
CASSGGWGYTF
TGTGCCAGCAGCGGAGGGTGGGGCTACACCTTC
>TRBD1|15|many|TRBV28|TRBJ1-2
CASSLSHRGLGGYTF
TGTGCCAGCAGTTTATCCCACAGGGGACTTGGCGGCTACACCTTC
>.|13|many|TRBV5-1|TRBJ2-7
CASRWTADYEQYF
TGCGCCAGCAGATGGACAGCAGACTACGAGCAGTACTTC
>.|15|.|TRBV6-6|TRBJ2-7
CASTAGLTGSHEQYF
TGTGCCAGCACCGCTGGGCTAACAGGGTCTCACGAGCAGTACTTC
>.|14|.|TRBV19|TRBJ2-1
CATKGLGYRDEQFF
TGTGCCACCAAGGGCTTAGGATACCGCGATGAGCAGTTCTTC
>TRBD2|15|once|TRBV7-9|TRBJ2-3
CASSPPSGRGDTQYF
TGTGCCAGCAGCCCTCCTAGCGGAAGGGGAGATACGCAGTATTTT
>TRBD2|12|.|TRBV19|TRBJ2-1
CASQREANEQFF
TGTGCCAGCCAGCGGGAGGCGAATGAGCAGTTCTTC
>.|13|.|TRBV7-3|TRBJ2-1
CASSPGGGLEQFF
TGTGCCAGCAGCCCAGGTGGGGGCCTAGAGCAGTTCTTC
>.|14|many|TRBV27|TRBJ2-5
CASSRQRVPATQYF
TGTGCCAGCAGTCGCCAGCGGGTCCCTGCGACCCAGTACTTC
>.|15|.|TRBV13|TRBJ2-5
CASSTPDRAWETQYF
TGTGCCAGCAGCACCCCGGACAGAGCCTGGGAGACCCAGTACTTC
>.|15|.|TRBV5-1|TRBJ1-3
CASSLPGGAGNTIYF
TGCGCCAGCAGCTTGCCTGGAGGGGCTGGAAACACCATATATTTT
>.|12|.|TRBV6-1|TRBJ2-5
CASMGVQETQYF
TGTGCCTCCATGGGGGTACAAGAGACCCAGTACTTC
>.|15|.|TRBV6-5|TRBJ1-1
CASSYAGNLNTEAFF
TGTGCCAGCAGTTATGCGGGTAACCTGAACACTGAAGCTTTCTTT
>TRBD2|14|.|TRBV7-2|TRBJ2-4
CASSLSAGRDIQYF
TGTGCCAGCAGCTTATCGGCAGGGAGGGACATTCAGTACTTC
>TRBD2|13|.|TRBV2|TRBJ2-3
CAIGTSGTDTQYF
TGTGCCATTGGGACTAGCGGCACAGATACGCAGTATTTT
>.|15|.|TRBV28|TRBJ1-5
CASSSPRTARQPQHF
TGTGCCAGCAGTTCCCCCCGCACCGCCAGGCAGCCCCAGCATTTT
>.|18|.|TRBV5-8|TRBJ1-1
CASSTGRLAVTGTTEAFF
TGTGCCAGCAGCACGGGTCGTCTCGCCGTAACAGGGACCACTGAAGCTTTCTTT
>TRBD2|19|.|TRBV4-3|TRBJ2-5
CASSQDWSTSGGGQETQYF
TGCGCCAGCAGCCAAGACTGGAGTACTAGCGGCGGAGGTCAAGAGACCCAGTACTTC
>TRBD2|12|.|TRBV27|TRBJ2-7
CASTGEGDEQYF
TGTGCCAGCACCGGGGAGGGAGACGAGCAGTACTTC
>.|13|.|TRBV7-6|TRBJ2-7
CASSPWVTSEQYF
TGTGCCAGCAGCCCCTGGGTCACCTCCGAGCAGTACTTC
>.|15|.|TRBV5-1|TRBJ1-3
CASSRDGTGGNTIYF
TGCGCCAGCAGCCGGGACGGAACTGGGGGAAACACCATATATTTT
>.|15|.|TRBV27|TRBJ1-2
CASSLWSDSPSGYTF
TGTGCCAGCAGTTTATGGTCCGACAGCCCCTCTGGCTACACCTTC
>.|16|.|TRBV28|TRBJ1-5
CASRDGHWGGGQPQHF
TGTGCCAGCAGAGACGGACATTGGGGGGGCGGTCAGCCCCAGCATTTT
>TRBD2|17|few|TRBV18|TRBJ2-1
CASSRLGLADSYNEQFF
TGTGCCAGCTCCCGACTAGGACTAGCGGACTCCTACAATGAGCAGTTCTTC
>TRBD1|12|few|TRBV19|TRBJ1-1
CASSLDRARAFF
TGTGCCAGTAGTCTCGACAGGGCGAGGGCTTTCTTT
>.|14|.|TRBV11-2|TRBJ2-4
CASSLDPLGNQRDF
TGTGCCAGCAGCTTAGATCCCCTGGGCAATCAGAGGGACTTC
>TRBD1|14|.|TRBV6-1|TRBJ1-2
CASSAQGWDYGYTF
TGTGCCAGCAGTGCACAGGGGTGGGACTATGGCTACACCTTC
>TRBD1|15|many|TRBV7-9|TRBJ1-2
CASSRGTAEIYGYTF
TGTGCCAGCAGCCGCGGGACAGCGGAGATCTATGGCTACACCTTC
>.|14|.|TRBV29-1|TRBJ2-5
CSVAPDRRLKTQYF
TGCAGCGTTGCCCCGGACCGTCGGTTGAAGACCCAGTACTTC
>TRBD1|14|.|TRBV7-2|TRBJ1-5
CASSLHRGDQPQHF
TGTGCCAGCAGCTTACACAGGGGTGACCAGCCCCAGCATTTT
>.|15|.|TRBV2|TRBJ1-2
CASSAQVQAIYGYTF
TGTGCCAGCAGCGCCCAAGTTCAAGCTATTTATGGCTACACCTTC
>TRBD2|16|.|TRBV28|TRBJ2-5
CASIPGALAGVETQYF
TGTGCCAGCATCCCTGGGGCACTAGCGGGAGTAGAGACCCAGTACTTC